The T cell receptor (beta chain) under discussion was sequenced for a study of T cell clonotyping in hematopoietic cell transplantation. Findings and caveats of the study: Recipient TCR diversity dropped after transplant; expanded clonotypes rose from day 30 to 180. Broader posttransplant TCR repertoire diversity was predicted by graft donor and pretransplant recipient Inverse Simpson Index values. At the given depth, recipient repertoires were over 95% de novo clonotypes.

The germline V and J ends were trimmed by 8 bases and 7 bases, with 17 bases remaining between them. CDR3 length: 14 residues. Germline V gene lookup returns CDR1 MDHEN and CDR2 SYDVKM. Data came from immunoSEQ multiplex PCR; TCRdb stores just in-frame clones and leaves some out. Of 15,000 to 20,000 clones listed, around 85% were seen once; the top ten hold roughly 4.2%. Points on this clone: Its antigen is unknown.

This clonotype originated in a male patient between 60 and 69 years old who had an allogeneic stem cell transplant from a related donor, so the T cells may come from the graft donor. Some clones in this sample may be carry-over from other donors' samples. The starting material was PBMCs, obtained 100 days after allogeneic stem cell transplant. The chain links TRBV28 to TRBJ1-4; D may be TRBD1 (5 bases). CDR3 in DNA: TGTGCCAGCCGTAGACGGGGGAACGGTGAAAAACTGTTTTTT. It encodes CASRRRGNGEKLFF.